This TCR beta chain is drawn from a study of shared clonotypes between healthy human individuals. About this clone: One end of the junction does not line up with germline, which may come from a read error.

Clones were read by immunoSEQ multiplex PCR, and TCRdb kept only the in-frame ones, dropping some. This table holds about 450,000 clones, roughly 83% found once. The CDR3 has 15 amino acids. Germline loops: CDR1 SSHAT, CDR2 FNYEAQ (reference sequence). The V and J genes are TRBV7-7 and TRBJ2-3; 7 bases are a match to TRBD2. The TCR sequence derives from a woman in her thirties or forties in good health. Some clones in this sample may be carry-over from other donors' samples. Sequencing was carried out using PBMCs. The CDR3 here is CASSAGVEGTDTQYF. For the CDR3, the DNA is TGTGCTAGCAGCGCGGGGGTTGAGGGCACAGATACGCAGTATTTT.